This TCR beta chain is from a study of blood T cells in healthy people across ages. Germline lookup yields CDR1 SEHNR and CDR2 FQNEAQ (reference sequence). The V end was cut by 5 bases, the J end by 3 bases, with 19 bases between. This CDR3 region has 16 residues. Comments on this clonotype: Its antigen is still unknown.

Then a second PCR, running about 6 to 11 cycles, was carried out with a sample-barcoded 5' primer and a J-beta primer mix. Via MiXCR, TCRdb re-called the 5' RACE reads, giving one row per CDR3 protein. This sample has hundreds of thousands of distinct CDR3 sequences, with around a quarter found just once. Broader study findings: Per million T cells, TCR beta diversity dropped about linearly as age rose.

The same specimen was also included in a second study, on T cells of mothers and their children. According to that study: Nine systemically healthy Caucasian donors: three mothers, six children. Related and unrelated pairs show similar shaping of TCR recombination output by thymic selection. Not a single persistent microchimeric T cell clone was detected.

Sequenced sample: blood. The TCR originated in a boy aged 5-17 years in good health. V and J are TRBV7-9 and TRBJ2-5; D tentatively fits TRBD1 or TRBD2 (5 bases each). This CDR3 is CASSLRVFSREETQYF. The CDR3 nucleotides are TGTGCCAGCAGCCTCAGGGTGTTTTCGAGGGAAGAGACCCAGTACTTC.